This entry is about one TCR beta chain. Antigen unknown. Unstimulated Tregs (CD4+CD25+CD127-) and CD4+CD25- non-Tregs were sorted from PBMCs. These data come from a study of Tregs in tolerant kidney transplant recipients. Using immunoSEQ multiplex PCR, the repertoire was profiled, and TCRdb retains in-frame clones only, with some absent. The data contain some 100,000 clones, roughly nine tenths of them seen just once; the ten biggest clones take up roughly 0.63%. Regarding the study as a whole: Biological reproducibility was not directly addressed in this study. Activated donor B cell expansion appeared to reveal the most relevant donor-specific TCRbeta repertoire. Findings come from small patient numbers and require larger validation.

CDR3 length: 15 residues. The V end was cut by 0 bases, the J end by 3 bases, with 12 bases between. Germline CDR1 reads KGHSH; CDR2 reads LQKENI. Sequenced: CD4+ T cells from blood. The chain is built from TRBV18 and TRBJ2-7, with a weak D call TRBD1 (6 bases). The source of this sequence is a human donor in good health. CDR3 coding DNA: TGTGCCAGCTCACCACCGCCAGGGGAAGACTACGAGCAGTACTTC. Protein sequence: CASSPPPGEDYEQYF.